The following is a T cell receptor beta chain sequence with its context. Its antigen remains unidentified. The entry originates in a study of blood T cells in healthy people across ages. Findings of the study overall: Donor CMV infection status was unknown, possibly confounding age-related changes in expanded clonotypes. Among long-lived donors, naive CD4+ cells were more numerous and diversity higher than in aged donors.

Trimming at V came to 0 bases and at J to 4 bases, leaving 10 bases not matched to a gene. The CDR3 consists of 16 residues. CDR1 is DFQATT, CDR2 SNEGSKA, per germline (reference sequence). A second PCR of 7 to 11 cycles used a sample-barcoded 5' primer and a J-beta primer mix. One entry per CDR3 protein results from TCRdb running MiXCR on the 5' RACE reads. The sample lists fewer than 2 million distinct CDR3 sequences, about two fifths seen once, with 23% in the top ten. The rearrangement uses TRBV20-1 and TRBJ1-2; 8 bases match TRBD1. The sample consisted of blood. This receptor was taken from a human donor in good health. The CDR3: CSARDPRGTGGYGYTF. The CDR3, as DNA: TGCAGTGCTAGAGATCCTAGAGGGACAGGCGGCTATGGCTACACCTTC.